This TCR beta chain was recovered during a study of early T cells in non-severe SARS-CoV-2 infection. From the 5' RACE reads, TCRdb called clonotypes with MiXCR, one entry per CDR3 protein. The table records roughly 63,000 distinct CDR3 sequences, 10% to 15% of them present only once. This clonotype was observed a handful of times. Germline V gives CDR1 SGHNT, CDR2 YYREEE (reference sequence). The CDR3 is made up of 18 amino acids. The V gene end was trimmed by 0 bases and the J gene end by 3 bases; junction bases not matched to a gene: 10. The chain couples TRBV5-4 to TRBJ2-1; 9 bases match TRBD2. Sequenced: whole blood. The TCR was taken from an adult who was a healthcare worker with PCR-confirmed SARS-CoV-2 infection or an uninfected control (not recorded which). CDR3 region: CASSLAEGGLAHYNEQFF. The CDR3 DNA reads as TGTGCCAGCAGCTTGGCCGAAGGGGGACTAGCCCACTACAATGAGCAGTTCTTC.